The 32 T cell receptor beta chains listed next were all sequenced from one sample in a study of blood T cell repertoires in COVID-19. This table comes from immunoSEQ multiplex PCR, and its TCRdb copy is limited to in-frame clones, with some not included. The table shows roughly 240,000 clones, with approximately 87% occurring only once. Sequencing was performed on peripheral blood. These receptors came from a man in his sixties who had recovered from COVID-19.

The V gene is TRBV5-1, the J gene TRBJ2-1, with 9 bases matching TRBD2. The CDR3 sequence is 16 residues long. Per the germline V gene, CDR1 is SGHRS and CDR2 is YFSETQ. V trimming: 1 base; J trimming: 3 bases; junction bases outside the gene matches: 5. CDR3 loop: CASSLRPSGNYNEQFF. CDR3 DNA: TGCGCCAGCAGCTTGCGGCCTAGCGGGAACTACAATGAGCAGTTCTTC.

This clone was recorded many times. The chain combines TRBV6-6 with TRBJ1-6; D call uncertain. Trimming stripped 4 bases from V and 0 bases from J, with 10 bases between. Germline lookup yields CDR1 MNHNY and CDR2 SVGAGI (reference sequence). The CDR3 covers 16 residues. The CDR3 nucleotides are TGTGCCAGCAGTTTTCCCCCTAGCTCCTATAATTCACCCCTCCACTTT. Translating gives CASSFPPSSYNSPLHF.

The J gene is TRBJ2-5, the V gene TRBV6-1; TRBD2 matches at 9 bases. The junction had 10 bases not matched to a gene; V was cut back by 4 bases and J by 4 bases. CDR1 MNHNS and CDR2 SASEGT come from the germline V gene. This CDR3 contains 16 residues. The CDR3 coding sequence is TGTGCCAGCAGTGCCCAATTATGGGGACTAGCAGAGACCCAGTACTTC. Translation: CASSAQLWGLAETQYF.

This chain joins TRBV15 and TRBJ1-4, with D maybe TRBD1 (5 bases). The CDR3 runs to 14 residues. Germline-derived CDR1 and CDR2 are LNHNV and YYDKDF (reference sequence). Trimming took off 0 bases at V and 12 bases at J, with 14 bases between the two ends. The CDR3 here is CATSRDSSGYELFF. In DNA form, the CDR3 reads TGTGCCACCAGCAGAGATTCATCAGGGTATGAACTGTTTTTT.

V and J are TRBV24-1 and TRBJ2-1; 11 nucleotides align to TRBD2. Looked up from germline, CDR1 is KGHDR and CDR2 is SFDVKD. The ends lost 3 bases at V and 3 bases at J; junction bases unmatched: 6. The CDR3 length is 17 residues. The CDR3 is CATSDTETSGSYNEQFF. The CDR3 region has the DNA TGTGCCACCAGTGATACCGAAACTAGCGGGAGCTACAATGAGCAGTTCTTC.

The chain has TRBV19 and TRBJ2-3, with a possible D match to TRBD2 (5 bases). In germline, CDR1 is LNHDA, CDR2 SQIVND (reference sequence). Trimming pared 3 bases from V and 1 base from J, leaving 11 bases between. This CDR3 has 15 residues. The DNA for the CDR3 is TGTGCCAGTAGTATGGGAGCGCGGGGCACAGATACGCAGTATTTT. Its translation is CASSMGARGTDTQYF.

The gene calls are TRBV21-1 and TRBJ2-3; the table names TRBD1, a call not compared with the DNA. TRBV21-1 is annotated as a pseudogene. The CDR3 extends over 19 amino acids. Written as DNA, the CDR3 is TGTGCCAGCACCAAACAAGTTAAAGATCAGGGGCCAGCCGGAGATACGCAGTATTTT. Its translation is CASTKQVKDQGPAGDTQYF.

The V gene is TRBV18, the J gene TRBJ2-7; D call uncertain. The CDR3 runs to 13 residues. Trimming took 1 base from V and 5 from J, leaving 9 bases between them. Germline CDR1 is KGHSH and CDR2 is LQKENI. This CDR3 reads CASSPLLGDEQYF. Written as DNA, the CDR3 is TGTGCCAGCTCACCACTCCTAGGTGACGAGCAGTACTTC.

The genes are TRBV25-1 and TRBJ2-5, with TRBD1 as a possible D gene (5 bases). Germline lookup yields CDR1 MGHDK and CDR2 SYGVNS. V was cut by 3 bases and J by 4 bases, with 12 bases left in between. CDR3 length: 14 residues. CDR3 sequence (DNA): TGTGCCAGCAGTGATTGGGCCCAGGGAGAGACCCAGTACTTC. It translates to CASSDWAQGETQYF. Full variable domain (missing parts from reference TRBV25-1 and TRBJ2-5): EADIYQTPRYLVIGTGKKITLECSQTMGHDKMYWYQQDPGMELHLIHYSYGVNSTEKGDLSSESTVSRIRTEHFPLTLESARPSHTSQYLCASSDWAQGETQYFGPGTRLLVL.

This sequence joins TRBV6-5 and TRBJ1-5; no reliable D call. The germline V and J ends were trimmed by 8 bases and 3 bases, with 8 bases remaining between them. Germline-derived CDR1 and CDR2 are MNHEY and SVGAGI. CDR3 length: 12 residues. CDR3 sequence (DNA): TGTGCCAGCGGGAGGGCCAATCAGCCCCAGCATTTT. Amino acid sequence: CASGRANQPQHF.

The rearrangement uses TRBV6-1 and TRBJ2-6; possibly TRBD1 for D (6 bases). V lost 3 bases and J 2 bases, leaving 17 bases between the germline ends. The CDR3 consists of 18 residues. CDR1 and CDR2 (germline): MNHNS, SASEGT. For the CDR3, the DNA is TGTGCCAGCAGTGACCAATACAGGGTTATAACTGGGGCCAACGTCCTGACTTTC. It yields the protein CASSDQYRVITGANVLTF.

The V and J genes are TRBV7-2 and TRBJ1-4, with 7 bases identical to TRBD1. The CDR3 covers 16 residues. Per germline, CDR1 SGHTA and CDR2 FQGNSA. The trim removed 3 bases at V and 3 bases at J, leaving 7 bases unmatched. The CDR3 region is CASSFQGGGSNEKLFF. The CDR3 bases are TGTGCCAGCAGCTTTCAAGGGGGCGGGTCTAATGAAAAACTGTTTTTT.

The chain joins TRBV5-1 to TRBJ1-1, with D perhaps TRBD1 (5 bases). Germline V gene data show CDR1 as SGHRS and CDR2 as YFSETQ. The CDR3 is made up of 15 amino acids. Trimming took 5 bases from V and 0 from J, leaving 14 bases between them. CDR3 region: CASRPGGGMNTEAFF. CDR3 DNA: TGCGCCAGCAGACCCGGGGGAGGGATGAACACTGAAGCTTTCTTT. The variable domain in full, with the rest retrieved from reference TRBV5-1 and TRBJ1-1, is KAGVTQTPRYLIKTRGQQVTLSCSPISGHRSVSWYQQTPGQGLQFLFEYFSETQRNKGNFPGRFSGRQFSNSRSEMNVSTLELGDSALYLCASRPGGGMNTEAFFGQGTRLTVV.

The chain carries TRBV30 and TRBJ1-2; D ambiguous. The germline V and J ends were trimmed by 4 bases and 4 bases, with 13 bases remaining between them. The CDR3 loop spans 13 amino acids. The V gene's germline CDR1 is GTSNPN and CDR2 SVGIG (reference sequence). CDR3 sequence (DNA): TGTGCCTGGACACAACAAACCTTCTATGGCTACACCTTC. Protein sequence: CAWTQQTFYGYTF.

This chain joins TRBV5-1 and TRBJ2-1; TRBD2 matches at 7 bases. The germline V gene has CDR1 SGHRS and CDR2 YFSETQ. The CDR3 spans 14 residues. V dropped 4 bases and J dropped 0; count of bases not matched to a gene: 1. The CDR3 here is CASSGGGSYNEQFF. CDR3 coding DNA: TGCGCCAGCAGCGGCGGGGGCTCCTACAATGAGCAGTTCTTC.

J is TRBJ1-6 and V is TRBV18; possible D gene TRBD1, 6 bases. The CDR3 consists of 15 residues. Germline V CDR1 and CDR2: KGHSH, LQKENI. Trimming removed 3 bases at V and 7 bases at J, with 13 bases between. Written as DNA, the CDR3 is TGTGCCAGCTCACCCTCGCGGACAGCGAATTCACCCCTCCACTTT. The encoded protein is CASSPSRTANSPLHF.

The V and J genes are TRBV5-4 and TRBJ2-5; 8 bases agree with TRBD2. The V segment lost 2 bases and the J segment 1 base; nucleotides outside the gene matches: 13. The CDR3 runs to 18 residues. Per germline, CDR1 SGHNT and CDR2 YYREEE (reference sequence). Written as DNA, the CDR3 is TGTGCCAGCAGCTTTAGTGTGAGGCCGGGGGGGCTCCAAGAGACCCAGTACTTC. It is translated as CASSFSVRPGGLQETQYF. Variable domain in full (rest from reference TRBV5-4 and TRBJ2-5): ETGVTQSPTHLIKTRGQQVTLRCSSQSGHNTVSWYQQALGQGPQFIFQYYREEENGRGNFPPRFSGLQFPNYSSELNVNALELDDSALYLCASSFSVRPGGLQETQYFGPGTRLLVL.

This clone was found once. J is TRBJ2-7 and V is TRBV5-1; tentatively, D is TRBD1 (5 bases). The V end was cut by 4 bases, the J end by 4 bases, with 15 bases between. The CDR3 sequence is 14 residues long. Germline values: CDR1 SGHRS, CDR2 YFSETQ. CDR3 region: CASSPRATVYEQYF. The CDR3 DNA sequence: TGCGCCAGCAGCCCCAGGGCCACCGTTTACGAGCAGTACTTC.

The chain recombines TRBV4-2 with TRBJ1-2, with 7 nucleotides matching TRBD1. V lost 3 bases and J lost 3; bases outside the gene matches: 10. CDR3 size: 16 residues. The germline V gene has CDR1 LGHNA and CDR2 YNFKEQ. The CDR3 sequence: CASSQGYWDRDYGYTF. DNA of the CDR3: TGTGCCAGCAGCCAGGGTTACTGGGACAGAGACTATGGCTACACCTTC.

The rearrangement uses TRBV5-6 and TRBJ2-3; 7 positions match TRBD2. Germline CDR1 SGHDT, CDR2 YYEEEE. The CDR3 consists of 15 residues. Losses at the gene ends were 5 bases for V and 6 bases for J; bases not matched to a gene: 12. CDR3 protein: CASSPVGGEHDTQYF. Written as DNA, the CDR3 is TGTGCCAGCAGTCCCGTTGGGGGGGAACACGATACGCAGTATTTT.

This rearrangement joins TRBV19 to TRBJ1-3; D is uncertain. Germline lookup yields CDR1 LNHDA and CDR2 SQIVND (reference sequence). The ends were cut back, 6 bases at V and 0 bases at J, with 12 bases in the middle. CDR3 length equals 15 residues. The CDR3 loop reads CASSPFRSSGNTIYF. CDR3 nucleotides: TGTGCCAGTAGCCCCTTTAGAAGCTCTGGAAACACCATATATTTT.

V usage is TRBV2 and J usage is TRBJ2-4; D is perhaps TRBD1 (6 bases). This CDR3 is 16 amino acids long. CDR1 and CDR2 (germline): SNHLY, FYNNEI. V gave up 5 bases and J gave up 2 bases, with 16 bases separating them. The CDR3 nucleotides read TGTGCCAGCAGTCTCCAGGGGCTCTTTACCAAAAACATTCAGTACTTC. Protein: CASSLQGLFTKNIQYF.

The CDR3 nucleotides read TGTGCCAGCAGCCTACCCCCCGGGACTAGCGAGCGTAAGGAGCTGTTTTTT. Translated, it gives CASSLPPGTSERKELFF. The genes are TRBV7-9 and TRBJ2-2; 10 bases align to TRBD2. The CDR3 spans 17 residues. The V segment lost 5 bases and the J segment 10 bases; nucleotides outside the gene matches: 16. The germline gives CDR1 SEHNR, CDR2 FQNEAQ (reference sequence).

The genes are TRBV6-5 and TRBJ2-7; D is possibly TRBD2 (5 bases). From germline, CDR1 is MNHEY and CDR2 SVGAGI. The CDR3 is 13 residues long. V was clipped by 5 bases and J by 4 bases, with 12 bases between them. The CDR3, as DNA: TGTGCCAGCAGTCGAGGGTTAGATTACGAGCAGTACTTC. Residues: CASSRGLDYEQYF.

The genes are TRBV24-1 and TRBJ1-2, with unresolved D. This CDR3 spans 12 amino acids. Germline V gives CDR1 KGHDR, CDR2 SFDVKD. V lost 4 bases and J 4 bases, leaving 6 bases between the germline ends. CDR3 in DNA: TGTGCCACCAGTGAGAGAGGCTATGGCTACACCTTC. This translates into CATSERGYGYTF.

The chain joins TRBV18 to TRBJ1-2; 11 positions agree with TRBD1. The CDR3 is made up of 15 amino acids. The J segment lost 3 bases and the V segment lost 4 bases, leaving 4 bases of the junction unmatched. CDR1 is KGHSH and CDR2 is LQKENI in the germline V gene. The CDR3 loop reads CASSRTGGADYGYTF. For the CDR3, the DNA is TGTGCCAGCTCACGGACAGGGGGCGCCGACTATGGCTACACCTTC.

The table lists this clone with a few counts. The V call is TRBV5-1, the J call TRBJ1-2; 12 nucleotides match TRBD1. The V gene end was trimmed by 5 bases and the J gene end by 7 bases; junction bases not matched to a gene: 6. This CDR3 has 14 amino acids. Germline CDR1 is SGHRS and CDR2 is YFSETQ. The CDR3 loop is CASRTGTGGCGYTF. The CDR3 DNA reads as TGCGCCAGCAGAACCGGGACAGGGGGCTGTGGCTACACCTTC.

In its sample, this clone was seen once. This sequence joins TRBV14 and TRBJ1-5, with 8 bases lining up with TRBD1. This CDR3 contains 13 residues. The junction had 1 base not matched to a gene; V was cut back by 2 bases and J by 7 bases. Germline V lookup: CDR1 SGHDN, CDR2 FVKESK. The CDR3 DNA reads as TGTGCCAGCAGCCAAACAGGGGGACAGCCCCAGCATTTT. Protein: CASSQTGGQPQHF.

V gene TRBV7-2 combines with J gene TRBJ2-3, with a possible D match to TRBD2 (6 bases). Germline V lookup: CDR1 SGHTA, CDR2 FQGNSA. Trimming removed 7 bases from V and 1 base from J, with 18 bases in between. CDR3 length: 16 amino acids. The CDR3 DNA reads TGTGCCAGCACCCCAGGGCGAGGGACTGGCACAGATACGCAGTATTTT. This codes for CASTPGRGTGTDTQYF.

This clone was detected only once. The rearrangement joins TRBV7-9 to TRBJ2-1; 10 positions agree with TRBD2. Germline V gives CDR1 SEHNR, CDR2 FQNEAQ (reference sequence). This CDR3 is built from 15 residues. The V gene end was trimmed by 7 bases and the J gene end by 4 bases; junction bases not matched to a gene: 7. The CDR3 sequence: CASTVTSGFYNEQFF. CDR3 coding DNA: TGTGCCAGCACCGTGACTAGCGGGTTTTACAATGAGCAGTTCTTC.

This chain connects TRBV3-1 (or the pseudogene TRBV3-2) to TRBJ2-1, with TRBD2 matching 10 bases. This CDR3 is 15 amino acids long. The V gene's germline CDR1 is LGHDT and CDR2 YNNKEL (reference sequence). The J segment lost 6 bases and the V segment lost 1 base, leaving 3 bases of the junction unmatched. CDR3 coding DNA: TGTGCCAGCAGCCAAGTTCTAGCGGGAGTCAATGAGCAGTTCTTC. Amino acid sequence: CASSQVLAGVNEQFF.

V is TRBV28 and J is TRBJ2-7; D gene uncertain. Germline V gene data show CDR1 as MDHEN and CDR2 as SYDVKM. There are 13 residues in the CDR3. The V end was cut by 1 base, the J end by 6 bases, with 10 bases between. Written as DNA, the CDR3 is TGTGCCAGCAGTTTATCAAAACAGCCCGAGCAGTACTTC. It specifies CASSLSKQPEQYF.